Below, 18 T cell receptor beta chains from the same sample are listed, as sequenced in a study of shared clonotypes between healthy human individuals. Data came from immunoSEQ multiplex PCR; TCRdb stores just in-frame clones and leaves some out. Among about 560,000 clones listed, just over 75% were seen once. The specimen was PBMCs. These TCRs come from a middle-aged woman in good health. Some clones in this sample may be carry-over from other donors' samples.

V usage is TRBV11-2 and J usage is TRBJ2-7, with D unresolved. This CDR3 is built from 14 residues. CDR1 SGHAT and CDR2 FQNNGV come from the germline V gene. The ends were cut back, 6 bases at V and 3 bases at J, with 15 bases in the middle. The CDR3 sequence: CASSQSSTSYEQYF. The CDR3 DNA is TGTGCCAGCAGTCAATCCAGCACGAGCTACGAGCAGTACTTC.

This chain uses TRBV5-1 with TRBJ2-7; D is unclear. V was shortened by 2 bases and J by 0 bases, with 12 bases between the two germline ends. This CDR3 has 15 residues. Germline lookup yields CDR1 SGHRS and CDR2 YFSETQ. The CDR3 DNA follows: TGCGCCAGCAGCTTTGGAACGGGCTTCTCCTACGAGCAGTACTTC. It encodes CASSFGTGFSYEQYF.

As concerns this clone: Other DNA sequences in the same sample also yield this CDR3. J is TRBJ2-7 and V is TRBV5-1; 10 bases are a match to TRBD1. The trim removed 2 bases at V and 5 bases at J, leaving 7 bases unmatched. CDR3 length: 15 amino acids. In germline, CDR1 is SGHRS, CDR2 YFSETQ. The CDR3 sequence is CASSLSGTGVDEQYF. The CDR3 nucleotides read TGCGCCAGCAGCTTATCCGGGACAGGGGTGGACGAGCAGTACTTC.

The chain uses TRBV5-6 and TRBJ2-1; 10 bases line up with TRBD2. Germline trimming cut 0 bases from V and 5 bases from J; bases unmatched to any gene: 5. The CDR3 is 16 amino acids. Germline values: CDR1 SGHDT, CDR2 YYEEEE. The DNA of the CDR3 is TGTGCCAGCAGCTTGGCGGGGCTAGCGGGAGACAATGAGCAGTTCTTC. Translation: CASSLAGLAGDNEQFF.

This clone was found a few times. The gene calls are TRBV18 and TRBJ1-1, with TRBD1 identical over 8 bases. The CDR3 has 14 residues. With 3 bases clipped from V and 6 bases from J, the junction kept 6 bases outside the gene matches. Germline V gene lookup returns CDR1 KGHSH and CDR2 LQKENI. The CDR3 spells CASSPVQGGAEAFF. CDR3 DNA sequence: TGTGCCAGCTCACCGGTACAGGGGGGCGCTGAAGCTTTCTTT. Looking up the rest from reference TRBV18 and TRBJ1-1 gives the full variable domain: NAGVMQNPRHLVRRRGQEARLRCSPMKGHSHVYWYRQLPEEGLKFMVYLQKENIIDESGMPKERFSAEFPKEGPSILRIQQVVRGDSAAYFCASSPVQGGAEAFFGQGTRLTVV.

V gene TRBV5-4 combines with J gene TRBJ2-1, with D possibly TRBD2 on 5 matching bases. Germline-derived CDR1 and CDR2 are SGHNT and YYREEE (reference sequence). The germline V and J ends were trimmed by 0 bases and 4 bases, with 11 bases remaining between them. The CDR3 runs 15 residues. The CDR3 is CASSLEGGPYNEQFF. The CDR3 DNA sequence: TGTGCCAGCAGCTTGGAGGGCGGGCCTTACAATGAGCAGTTCTTC.

The chain employs TRBV7-8 and TRBJ2-2; D tentatively fits TRBD1 or TRBD2 (5 bases each). From germline, CDR1 is SGHVS and CDR2 FQNEAQ. This CDR3 has 14 amino acids. The V end was cut by 7 bases, the J end by 2 bases, with 11 bases between. The CDR3 loop is CASNRDANTGELFF. CDR3 bases: TGTGCCAGCAATCGGGACGCCAACACCGGGGAGCTGTTTTTT. Filled out from reference TRBV7-8 and TRBJ2-2, the complete variable domain reads GAGVSQSPRYKVAKRGQDVALRCDPISGHVSLFWYQQALGQGPEFLTYFQNEAQLDKSGLPSDRFFAERPEGSVSTLKIQRTQQEDSAVYLCASNRDANTGELFFGEGSRLTVL.

V is TRBV7-9 and J is TRBJ2-7; tentative D call: TRBD1 (6 bases). Trimming shortened V by 2 bases and J by 3 bases, and 11 bases separated the two germline ends. The V gene's germline CDR1 is SEHNR and CDR2 FQNEAQ (reference sequence). CDR3 length: 14 amino acids. In DNA form, the CDR3 reads TGTGCCAGCAGCTTATACAGGGAAGACTACGAGCAGTACTTC. It codes for CASSLYREDYEQYF.

This clone was found a few times. The rearrangement links TRBV4-2 to TRBJ2-3, with D perhaps matching TRBD2 (5 bases). Deletions cut 5 bases from V and 2 bases from J, with 11 bases between. The CDR3 loop spans 14 amino acids. CDR1 and CDR2 from the germline V gene are LGHNA and YNFKEQ. The CDR3 DNA follows: TGTGCCAGCAGCAGACTACAGCACACAGATACGCAGTATTTT. It yields the protein CASSRLQHTDTQYF.

The chain combines TRBV5-6 with TRBJ1-2; 8 nucleotides agree with TRBD1. Germline V gene data show CDR1 as SGHDT and CDR2 as YYEEEE. Trimming took 4 bases from V and 2 from J; bases not matched to a gene: 7. CDR3 size: 15 residues. CDR3 nucleotides: TGTGCCAGCAGCATAGGACAGGGCCTCAACTATGGCTACACCTTC. This sequence encodes CASSIGQGLNYGYTF.

In its sample, this clone was seen once. The rearrangement joins TRBV14 to TRBJ2-7; D possibly corresponds to TRBD1 (5 bases). This CDR3 comprises 14 residues. The V gene lost 4 bases and the J gene lost 3 bases, with 13 bases spanning the gap. Per the germline V gene, CDR1 is SGHDN and CDR2 is FVKESK. In nucleotides, the CDR3 is TGTGCCAGCAGCCCCTCGACAGACCACTACGAGCAGTACTTC. Protein product: CASSPSTDHYEQYF.

The genes are TRBV23-1 and TRBJ2-2; D is unresolved. TRBV23-1 is classed as an ORF, of uncertain function. V was clipped by 2 bases and J by 5 bases, with 18 bases between them. The CDR3 is 17 residues long. The CDR3: CASSQRRSGYRTGELFF. The CDR3 coding sequence is TGCGCCAGCAGTCAACGCCGGAGTGGTTATAGGACCGGGGAGCTGTTTTTT.

This clone was seen only a few times. The V gene is TRBV10-3, the J gene TRBJ1-2; TRBD1 is a possible D gene (6 bases). V shed 6 bases and J shed 3 bases, with 14 bases lying between them. The CDR3 contains 14 residues. The V gene's germline CDR1 is ENHRY and CDR2 SYGVKD. The CDR3 region has the DNA TGTGCCATCAGAGCAGCAGGGGTGGACTATGGCTACACCTTC. Protein sequence: CAIRAAGVDYGYTF.

V gene TRBV7-2 combines with J gene TRBJ2-7, with D perhaps being TRBD1 or TRBD2 (7 bases each). Germline CDR1 and CDR2: SGHTA and FQGNSA. The CDR3 is 18 amino acids. Deletions cut 1 base from V and 0 bases from J, with 19 bases between. Written as DNA, the CDR3 is TGTGCCAGCAGCTTAGGGGCGGGGAGGGGGCCCCCCTCCTACGAGCAGTACTTC. Protein sequence: CASSLGAGRGPPSYEQYF.

The chain is built from TRBV11-3 and TRBJ1-1; D gene uncertain. Germline V lookup: CDR1 SGHNT, CDR2 YENEEA. This CDR3 contains 13 residues. Between the trimmed V and J ends, which lost 5 bases and 1 base, there was a span of 8 bases. The CDR3 nucleotides read TGTGCCAGCAGCCGGGCGCAGAACACTGAAGCTTTCTTT. The encoded protein is CASSRAQNTEAFF.

The chain employs TRBV6-1 and TRBJ1-2; 10 bases are a match to TRBD1. The V gene's germline CDR1 is MNHNS and CDR2 SASEGT. Unmatched junction bases numbered 3, after V lost 6 bases and J lost 8 bases. CDR3 length: 12 amino acids. The CDR3 loop is CASSWTGGGYTF. The CDR3 bases are TGTGCCAGCAGCTGGACAGGGGGGGGCTACACCTTC.

The chain employs TRBV28 and TRBJ1-2; perhaps TRBD1 as D (6 bases). Per germline, CDR1 MDHEN and CDR2 SYDVKM. The CDR3 covers 14 residues. Trimming left V 4 bases short and J 7 bases short, with 16 bases between. CDR3 DNA: TGTGCCAGCAGTTCTGTTGCGGGGGCGCGTGGCTACACCTTC. The encoded protein is CASSSVAGARGYTF.

This clone has a single count. The chain employs TRBV13 and TRBJ2-4; tentatively, D is TRBD2 (6 bases). V lost 1 base, J lost 0 bases, and 16 bases lay in between. Germline loops: CDR1 PRHDT, CDR2 FYEKMQ (reference sequence). The CDR3 extends over 18 amino acids. CDR3 amino acids: CASSLVRGGAVAKNIQYF. In DNA form, the CDR3 reads TGTGCCAGCAGCTTAGTTCGAGGAGGGGCAGTAGCCAAAAACATTCAGTACTTC.